Listed here are 5 T cell receptor beta chains from one sample, sequenced in a study of OX40 agonist ivuxolimab in advanced cancers. Assay used: immunoSEQ multiplex PCR; TCRdb lists only in-frame clones, some missing. Of about 61,000 clones in the sample, approximately 77% are singletons; the top ten hold around 0.52%. The sequenced sample was CD4+ or CD8+ T cells sorted from blood, obtained in a trial of the OX40 agonist ivuxolimab. The receptors originated from an adult with an advanced solid tumor such as melanoma, head and neck, liver or kidney cancer.

V is TRBV27 and J is TRBJ2-1, with 10 bases identical to TRBD1. After removal of 6 bases from V and 7 bases from J, the junction contained 6 bases not matched to a gene. From germline, CDR1 is MNHEY and CDR2 SMNVEV (reference sequence). This CDR3 contains 14 residues. The CDR3 is CASRSTGGSNEQFF. CDR3 DNA sequence: TGTGCCAGCAGGTCGACAGGGGGCTCGAATGAGCAGTTCTTC.

This chain joins TRBV4-1 and TRBJ2-7, with 7 bases matching TRBD2. J lost 4 bases, V lost 1 base, and 4 bases had no gene match. Germline V lookup: CDR1 MGHRA, CDR2 YSYEKL. The CDR3 has 14 amino acids. CDR3 in DNA: TGCGCCAGCAGCCAAGGACTAGCAGGTTACGAGCAGTACTTC. It encodes CASSQGLAGYEQYF.

To note about this clone: Additional DNA sequences in this sample encode the identical CDR3. The V and J genes are TRBV28 and TRBJ1-5; D is uncertain. CDR3 length: 12 residues. Germline V CDR1 and CDR2: MDHEN, SYDVKM. V lost 2 bases and J lost 4, with 3 bases in between. This CDR3 reads CASSLMNQPQHF. As DNA, the CDR3 is TGTGCCAGCAGTTTAATGAATCAGCCCCAGCATTTT.

The J gene is TRBJ2-7, the V gene TRBV18, with D hard to call. The V end was cut by 6 bases, the J end by 4 bases, with 13 bases between. The germline V gene encodes CDR1 KGHSH and CDR2 LQKENI. The CDR3 has 13 residues. The CDR3 is CASSPGQQYEQYF. As DNA, the CDR3 is TGTGCCAGCTCCCCGGGCCAGCAGTACGAGCAGTACTTC.

The V call is TRBV7-9, the J call TRBJ2-2, with TRBD2 identical over 7 bases. J gave up 6 bases and V 5 bases, and 6 bases lay outside the gene matches. There are 14 residues in the CDR3. The V gene's germline CDR1 is SEHNR and CDR2 FQNEAQ (reference sequence). The CDR3 sequence: CASSSGLVAGELFF. In DNA, the CDR3 is TGTGCCAGCAGCAGCGGACTAGTGGCCGGGGAGCTGTTTTTT.